This TCR beta chain was sequenced during a study of T cells after posttransplantation cyclophosphamide. The related graft donor's blood sample was taken on the day of bone marrow donation. Study results and limitations: After PTCy, TRB diversity resembled that of CNI/methotrexate controls. Tissue-infiltrating T cells from skin or gut overlapped little with blood T cells. Later blood repertoires were often dominated by clones from the donor CD8+ memory compartment.

As regards this clone: Its antigen is unidentified.

Clones were sequenced by immunoSEQ multiplex PCR, and TCRdb holds only the in-frame ones, with some missing. The sample has approximately 30,000 clones, roughly 89% seen once; the top ten hold 2.5% to 4%. Germline V gives CDR1 SGHKS, CDR2 YYEKEE (reference sequence). V lost 7 bases, J lost 8 bases, and 19 bases lay in between. The CDR3 contains 15 residues. Source material: PBMCs. The receptor comes from a man aged 45 to 65. V usage is TRBV5-5 and J usage is TRBJ1-6, with unresolved D. The CDR3 is CASPPAPAADSPLHF. CDR3 in DNA: TGTGCCAGCCCCCCCGCCCCGGCGGCGGATTCACCCCTCCACTTT.